This record looks at one T cell receptor beta chain sequence and its context. Its antigen remains unidentified. These data are taken from a study of shared clonotypes between healthy human individuals. Study-level information: Three plates each covered CD4 naive and memory; CD8 naive two, CD8 memory one. Study-level points and caveats: Around 5% of naive CD4 clonotypes were shared across a few donors.

For each subset, genomic DNA was distributed in equal portions over several immunoSEQ plates. Some clones are missing from TCRdb's copy, which holds only in-frame ones; the method was immunoSEQ multiplex PCR. Of 1,400,000 or so clones listed, approximately 98.5% were seen once; the top ten hold roughly 0.35%. Sequencing used naive CD4+ T cells sorted from blood. Subset here: CD45RA+ positively selected. This clonotype was sampled from a man aged 30 to 39 in good health.

CDR3 nucleotide sequence: TGCGCCAGCAGCTTGACAGCAGGGCAGATGAACACCGGGGAGCTGTTTTTT. It encodes CASSLTAGQMNTGELFF. The chain links TRBV5-1 to TRBJ2-2; weak D call: TRBD1 (5 bases). Germline lookup yields CDR1 SGHRS and CDR2 YFSETQ. The CDR3 runs to 17 residues. Trimming stripped 1 base from V and 1 base from J, with 14 bases between.